A selection of T cell receptor beta chains follows, all from one sample in a study of regulatory T cells in long-lasting Graves disease. TCRdb independently ran MiXCR on the multiplex PCR reads; one entry per CDR3 protein. The sample lists fewer than 600,000 distinct CDR3 sequences, roughly 22% seen once, with less than 15% in the top ten. Sequencing was performed on peripheral blood mononuclear cells (PBMCs), taken when the disease was refractory, from a patient treated with antithyroid drugs. The receptors were gathered from a female donor with Graves disease. Both conserved end residues are part of each CDR3. Fields, in order: D gene, J gene, clone size, V gene, CDR3 protein, CDR3 DNA. A D gene is named only where the DNA matches it firmly. A clone size is listed for some rows: how often the clone was seen (once, few, many), or a class if it is expanded.

D: .; J: TRBJ2-2; size: many; V: TRBV7-3; CDR3: CASSWGQNTGELFF; DNA: TGTGCCAGCAGCTGGGGACAGAACACCGGGGAGCTGTTTTTT
D: TRBD2; J: TRBJ2-7; size: .; V: TRBV5-1; CDR3: CASRPTSSSYEQYF; DNA: TGCGCCAGCAGACCGACTAGCTCTTCCTACGAGCAGTACTTC
D: .; J: TRBJ1-3; size: many; V: TRBV29-1; CDR3: CSVDLGDYGNTIYF; DNA: TGCAGCGTTGACCTAGGGGACTATGGAAACACCATATATTTT
D: .; J: TRBJ2-5; size: .; V: TRBV14; CDR3: CASSQDLAVVPQYF; DNA: TGTGCCAGCAGCCAAGATCTTGCCGTAGTACCCCAGTACTTC
D: .; J: TRBJ1-5; size: many; V: TRBV11-2; CDR3: CACRPLGRDGQPQHF; DNA: TGTGCCTGCCGGCCCCTGGGGAGGGATGGACAGCCCCAGCATTTT
D: TRBD1; J: TRBJ1-2; size: few; V: TRBV30; CDR3: CAWAQGAEGYTF; DNA: TGTGCCTGGGCACAGGGGGCAGAGGGCTACACCTTC
D: .; J: TRBJ2-2; size: many; V: TRBV7-9; CDR3: CASSIPAGELFF; DNA: TGTGCCAGCAGCATCCCGGCGGGGGAGCTGTTTTTT
D: TRBD1; J: TRBJ1-5; size: .; V: TRBV30; CDR3: CAWSFPGQTNQPQHF; DNA: TGTGCCTGGAGTTTTCCGGGACAGACCAATCAGCCCCAGCATTTT
D: .; J: TRBJ2-3; size: .; V: TRBV20-1; CDR3: CSATVDTQYF; DNA: TGCAGTGCAACAGTGGATACGCAGTATTTT
D: .; J: TRBJ2-7; size: many; V: TRBV6-1; CDR3: CASSEAGQIYEQYF; DNA: TGTGCCAGCAGTGAAGCAGGGCAGATCTACGAGCAGTACTTC
D: .; J: TRBJ1-5; size: many; V: TRBV27; CDR3: CASSLLSGYGQPQHF; DNA: TGTGCCAGCAGTTTATTGTCGGGGTACGGTCAGCCCCAGCATTTT
D: .; J: TRBJ1-2; size: few; V: TRBV10-3; CDR3: CASRGSEVGYTF; DNA: TGTGCCAGCAGGGGATCTGAGGTTGGCTACACCTTC
D: .; J: TRBJ2-7; size: many; V: TRBV6-5; CDR3: CASSYSIVEGPYYEQYF; DNA: TGTGCCAGCAGTTACTCGATAGTTGAGGGTCCATACTACGAGCAGTACTTC
D: .; J: TRBJ2-5; size: .; V: TRBV20-1; CDR3: CSAREPGTETQYF; DNA: TGCAGTGCTAGAGAACCGGGGACGGAGACCCAGTACTTC
D: .; J: TRBJ2-7; size: many; V: TRBV7-9; CDR3: CASSLGAGKQYF; DNA: TGTGCCAGCAGCTTAGGTGCGGGAAAGCAGTACTTC
D: TRBD2; J: TRBJ2-7; size: .; V: TRBV9; CDR3: CASSVNPGLHYEQYF; DNA: TGTGCCAGCAGCGTTAATCCGGGACTACACTACGAGCAGTACTTC
D: .; J: TRBJ1-1; size: few; V: TRBV6-1; CDR3: CASSSDSFEAFF; DNA: TGTGCCAGCAGCTCAGACTCGTTTGAAGCTTTCTTT
D: .; J: TRBJ2-7; size: few; V: TRBV11-2; CDR3: CASSQAELAKGYEQYF; DNA: TGTGCCAGCAGCCAAGCAGAGTTGGCCAAGGGCTACGAGCAGTACTTC
D: .; J: TRBJ1-1; size: .; V: TRBV9; CDR3: CASSVGQGTSNTEAFF; DNA: TGTGCCAGCAGCGTAGGGCAGGGGACATCGAACACTGAAGCTTTCTTT
D: TRBD1; J: TRBJ2-5; size: many; V: TRBV11-1; CDR3: CASSATGERETQYF; DNA: TGTGCCAGCAGCGCAACAGGGGAGCGGGAGACCCAGTACTTC
D: TRBD1; J: TRBJ1-2; size: many; V: TRBV20-1; CDR3: CSASGTGEGGYTF; DNA: TGCAGTGCTTCCGGGACAGGGGAGGGTGGCTACACCTTC
D: .; J: TRBJ2-7; size: .; V: TRBV20-1; CDR3: CSARRRLEHPYEQYF; DNA: TGCAGTGCTAGAAGGCGTCTTGAGCATCCCTACGAGCAGTACTTC
D: TRBD2; J: TRBJ2-7; size: .; V: TRBV20-1; CDR3: CSARIRGEVPYEQYF; DNA: TGCAGTGCTAGGATCCGGGGGGAAGTCCCCTACGAGCAGTACTTC
D: .; J: TRBJ1-4; size: many; V: TRBV28; CDR3: CASSLGGYEKLFF; DNA: TGTGCCAGCAGTTTGGGAGGATATGAAAAACTGTTTTTT
D: .; J: TRBJ2-2; size: .; V: TRBV30; CDR3: CAWRTYYTGELFF; DNA: TGTGCCTGGAGGACTTACTACACCGGGGAGCTGTTTTTT
D: TRBD2; J: TRBJ2-7; size: few; V: TRBV19; CDR3: CASSPTSRHEQYF; DNA: TGTGCCAGTAGTCCGACTAGCAGGCACGAGCAGTACTTC
D: .; J: TRBJ1-1; size: many; V: TRBV27; CDR3: CASSARLTANTEAFF; DNA: TGTGCCAGCAGTGCCCGACTAACAGCGAACACTGAAGCTTTCTTT
D: TRBD2; J: TRBJ2-5; size: many; V: TRBV7-2; CDR3: CASSLEAGVVKTQYF; DNA: TGTGCCAGCAGCTTAGAGGCGGGAGTCGTGAAGACCCAGTACTTC
D: .; J: TRBJ1-3; size: .; V: TRBV6-2/TRBV6-3; CDR3: CASRNIARGAIYF; DNA: TGTGCCAGCAGAAATATAGCCCGAGGGGCCATATATTTT
D: TRBD2; J: TRBJ2-7; size: many; V: TRBV6-2/TRBV6-3; CDR3: CASSYESSGRHEQYF; DNA: TGTGCCAGCAGTTACGAGTCTAGCGGGAGGCACGAGCAGTACTTC
D: TRBD1; J: TRBJ1-2; size: many; V: TRBV28; CDR3: CATKQGSSGYTF; DNA: TGTGCCACCAAACAGGGGAGTTCTGGCTACACCTTC
D: .; J: TRBJ2-6; size: once; V: TRBV5-6; CDR3: CASSPAGDVLTF; DNA: TGTGCCAGCAGCCCGGCAGGGGACGTCCTGACTTTC
D: .; J: TRBJ1-4; size: many; V: TRBV24-1; CDR3: CATSDPGEGKLFF; DNA: TGTGCCACCAGTGATCCGGGAGAGGGAAAACTGTTTTTT
D: TRBD1; J: TRBJ1-1; size: few; V: TRBV7-9; CDR3: CATREGASGGEAFF; DNA: TGTGCCACCAGAGAGGGGGCTTCCGGTGGTGAAGCTTTCTTT
D: TRBD1; J: TRBJ1-5; size: many; V: TRBV6-1; CDR3: CARSHTGDANQPQHF; DNA: TGTGCCAGGAGCCACACAGGGGACGCTAATCAGCCCCAGCATTTT
D: .; J: TRBJ1-1; size: .; V: TRBV6-2/TRBV6-3; CDR3: CASSYEVRENTEAFF; DNA: TGTGCCAGCAGTTACGAAGTCAGGGAGAACACTGAAGCTTTCTTT
D: TRBD2; J: TRBJ2-7; size: few; V: TRBV19; CDR3: CASSSSGRASYYEQYF; DNA: TGTGCCAGTAGTAGTAGCGGGAGGGCTTCTTACTACGAGCAGTACTTC
D: TRBD2; J: TRBJ2-5; size: many; V: TRBV2; CDR3: CASNDLAGDQETQYF; DNA: TGTGCCAGCAATGATCTAGCGGGGGACCAAGAGACCCAGTACTTC
D: .; J: TRBJ1-5; size: few; V: TRBV7-2; CDR3: CASTRGVGGAQPQHF; DNA: TGTGCCAGCACACGAGGCGTGGGGGGCGCTCAGCCCCAGCATTTT
D: TRBD1; J: TRBJ1-5; size: few; V: TRBV11-3; CDR3: CASSQEFRGQPQHF; DNA: TGTGCCAGCAGCCAAGAGTTCAGGGGGCAGCCCCAGCATTTT
D: TRBD1; J: TRBJ1-5; size: .; V: TRBV28; CDR3: CASRTGGPNQPQHF; DNA: TGTGCCAGCAGGACAGGGGGTCCCAATCAGCCCCAGCATTTT
D: .; J: TRBJ1-2; size: many; V: TRBV6-5; CDR3: CASSYGREYYGYTF; DNA: TGTGCCAGCAGCTACGGGCGGGAGTACTATGGCTACACCTTC
D: .; J: TRBJ1-5; size: .; V: TRBV6-1; CDR3: CASIAGGDNQPQHF; DNA: TGTGCCAGCATAGCCGGGGGGGACAATCAGCCCCAGCATTTT
D: .; J: TRBJ1-1; size: .; V: TRBV10-3; CDR3: CAISSGRMSTEAFF; DNA: TGTGCCATCAGTTCGGGACGGATGAGCACTGAAGCTTTCTTT
D: .; J: TRBJ2-5; size: many; V: TRBV11-2; CDR3: CASSLVRGAGETQYF; DNA: TGTGCCAGCAGCTTAGTACGGGGGGCGGGGGAGACCCAGTACTTC
D: TRBD2; J: TRBJ2-7; size: .; V: TRBV11-2; CDR3: CASIPTTSGTYEQYF; DNA: TGTGCCAGCATCCCGACGACTAGCGGAACATACGAGCAGTACTTC